This TCR beta chain stems from a study of cytomegalovirus exposure and HLA in healthy donors. Findings of the study overall: Donor immune exposure was known only as CMV serostatus. Segments of the TCR beta V type were, in most cases, productive about 87% or about 30% of the time in an earlier analysis. In a later analysis, DRB1 alleles had the most associated TCRs; HLA-C alleles the fewest. Trimming of TCR beta V- and J-genes showed a link, identified in a later analysis, to a missense DCLRE1C variant.

Turning to this clone: Its antigen remains unidentified. The junction does not match germline at one end; this may be a read error.

From germline, CDR1 is SEHNR and CDR2 FQNEAQ (reference sequence). The CDR3 spans 12 residues. PCR amplification relied on 60 Vbeta primers (plus 13 Jbeta primers). The method was immunoSEQ multiplex PCR; TCRdb's version includes in-frame clones alone and lacks a portion of them. This listing includes about 170,000 clones. The J gene is TRBJ2-5, the V gene TRBV7-9; no clear D. This TCR was recovered from a woman under 30 in good health and CMV-seropositive. The specimen sequenced was PBMCs. Here the CDR3 reads CASSLYQETQYF. CDR3 nucleotides: TGTGCCAGCAGCTTATACCAGGAGACCCAGTACTTC.